This T cell receptor (beta chain) was identified in a study of Ad26.COV2.S vaccination and SARS-CoV-2 variants. Study as a whole: Doses of Ad26.COV2.S were injected into muscle once or twice, 56 days apart.

As for this clone: Its antigen is as yet unknown.

There are 18 residues in the CDR3. Germline V gene lookup returns CDR1 MDHEN and CDR2 SYDVKM. Germline trimming cut 1 base from V and 0 bases from J; bases unmatched to any gene: 9. Indicated treatment: approximately 18 received Ad26.COV2.S at low or high dose, single or two shots; about 5 received placebo; per-sample allocation not given. Each sample was drawn 63 days after the first injection (of vaccine or placebo). TCRdb keeps only in-frame clones here, not all; method: immunoSEQ multiplex PCR. The table has 430,000 or so clones, 80% to 95% seen once. Study results and caveats: Vaccine and placebo recipients had comparable breadth of non-spike TCRs.

The V and J genes are TRBV28 and TRBJ1-3; 7 nucleotides align to TRBD1. This receptor was taken from a person aged 18-65 years who received the Ad26.COV2.S COVID-19 vaccine or a placebo. The material sequenced was peripheral blood, taken in a trial of Ad26.COV2.S vaccine versus placebo. The CDR3 loop reads CASSLSLTGLHSGNTIYF. CDR3 sequence (DNA): TGTGCCAGCAGTTTATCCCTGACAGGGCTACACTCTGGAAACACCATATATTTT.